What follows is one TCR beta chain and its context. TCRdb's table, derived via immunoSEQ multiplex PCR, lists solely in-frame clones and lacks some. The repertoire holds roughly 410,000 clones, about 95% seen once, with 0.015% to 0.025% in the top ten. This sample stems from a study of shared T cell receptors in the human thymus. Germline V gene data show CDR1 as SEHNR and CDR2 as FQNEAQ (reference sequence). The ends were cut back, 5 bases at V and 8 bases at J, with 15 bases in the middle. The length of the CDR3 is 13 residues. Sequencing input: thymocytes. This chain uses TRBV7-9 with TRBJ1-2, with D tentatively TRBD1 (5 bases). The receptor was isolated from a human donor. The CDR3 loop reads CASSPFGHWGYTF. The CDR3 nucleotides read TGTGCCAGCAGCCCCTTTGGACACTGGGGCTACACCTTC.